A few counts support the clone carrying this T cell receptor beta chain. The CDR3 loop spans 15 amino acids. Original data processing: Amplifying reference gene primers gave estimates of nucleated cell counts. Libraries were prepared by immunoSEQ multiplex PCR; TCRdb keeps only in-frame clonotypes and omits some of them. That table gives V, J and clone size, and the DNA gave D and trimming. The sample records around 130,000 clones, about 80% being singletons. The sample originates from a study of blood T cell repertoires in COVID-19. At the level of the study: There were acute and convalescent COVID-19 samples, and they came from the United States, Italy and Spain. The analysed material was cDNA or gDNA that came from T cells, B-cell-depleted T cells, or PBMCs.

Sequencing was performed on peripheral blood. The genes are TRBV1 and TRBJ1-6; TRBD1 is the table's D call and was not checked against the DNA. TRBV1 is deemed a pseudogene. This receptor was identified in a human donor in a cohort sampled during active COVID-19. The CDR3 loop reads CTSSPRQGRGSPLHF. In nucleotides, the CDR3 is TGCACCAGCAGCCCCCGACAGGGTCGGGGTTCACCCCTCCACTTT.